This T cell receptor beta chain stems from a study of regulatory T cells in long-lasting Graves disease. Notes on the study in general: Less diverse TCR repertoires were seen in persistent Graves' patients than in newly diagnosed ones.

CDR1 is SGHDT and CDR2 is YYEEEE in the germline V gene. The CDR3 is 14 amino acids. J was trimmed by 5 bases and V by 0 bases; bases with no gene match: 3. In the case of this clonotype: What it binds is unknown.

Construction of the TCR beta libraries employed iRepertoire HTBI primers in conjunction with Arm-PCR of CDR3 regions. MiXCR, run by TCRdb on the multiplex PCR reads, gives a single entry per CDR3 protein. The sample lists around 500,000 distinct CDR3 sequences, roughly 14% seen once, with roughly 9.7% in the top ten. As for time point: newly diagnosed GD, antithyroid drugs for less than 3 months. Extracted PBMC RNA gave rise to the TCR library. Graves' disease was diagnosed by American Thyroid Association guidelines. This sample also belongs to another study, concerning T cells in Graves' hyperthyroidism and ophthalmopathy. That report notes: A model using 13 V-J features told ophthalmopathy apart from stable hyperthyroidism. Before onset, ophthalmopathy was predicted by the model a median approximately 6.6 months earlier.

The TCR originated in a man in his thirties or forties with Graves disease. The sample was peripheral blood mononuclear cells (PBMCs), taken at new diagnosis, from a patient treated with antithyroid drugs. This chain uses TRBV5-6 with TRBJ2-3; 7 nucleotides line up with TRBD1. The CDR3: CASSLEGGGDTQYF. The CDR3 DNA sequence: TGTGCCAGCAGCTTGGAAGGGGGCGGAGATACGCAGTATTTT.